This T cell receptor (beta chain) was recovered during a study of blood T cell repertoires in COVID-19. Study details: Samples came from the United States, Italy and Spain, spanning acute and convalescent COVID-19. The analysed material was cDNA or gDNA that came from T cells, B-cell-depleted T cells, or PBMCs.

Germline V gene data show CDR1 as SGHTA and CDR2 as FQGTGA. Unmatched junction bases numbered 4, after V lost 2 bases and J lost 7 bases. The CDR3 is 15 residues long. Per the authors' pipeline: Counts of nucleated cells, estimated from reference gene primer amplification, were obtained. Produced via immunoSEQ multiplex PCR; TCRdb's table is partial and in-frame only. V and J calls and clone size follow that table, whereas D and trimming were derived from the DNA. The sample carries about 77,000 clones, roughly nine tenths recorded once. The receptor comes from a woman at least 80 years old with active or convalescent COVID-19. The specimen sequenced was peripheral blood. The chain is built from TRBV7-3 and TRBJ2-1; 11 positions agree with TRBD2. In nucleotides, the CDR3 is TGTGCCAGCAGCTTATCGGCTAGCGGGGGGAATGAGCAGTTCTTC. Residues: CASSLSASGGNEQFF.